These T cell receptor beta chains were read from a single sample in a study of Ad26.COV2.S vaccination and SARS-CoV-2 variants. Data came from immunoSEQ multiplex PCR; TCRdb stores just in-frame clones and leaves some out. The table includes about 350,000 clones, about 85% detected once. The sequencing here drew on peripheral blood, taken in a trial of Ad26.COV2.S vaccine versus placebo. The receptors stem from a person aged 18-65 years who received the Ad26.COV2.S COVID-19 vaccine or a placebo. CDR3s include the opening cysteine and the closing phenylalanine or tryptophan. Each record gives: D gene, J gene, clone size, V gene, CDR3 DNA, CDR3 protein. A D gene is named only where the DNA matches it firmly. The size field is filled for only some rows; it gives once, few, many or a size class.

TRBD2 | TRBJ2-7 | once | TRBV28 | TGTGCCAGCAGTGGACTAGCGGGAGTCTACGAGCAGTACTTC | CASSGLAGVYEQYF
TRBD1 | TRBJ2-2 | few | TRBV6-5 | TGTGCCAGCAGTTACTCAGACAGGGGCACCGGGGAGCTGTTTTTT | CASSYSDRGTGELFF
- | TRBJ2-7 | - | TRBV7-2 | TGTGCCAGCAGCTTAGCGATTGGGGGGCAGTACGAGCAGTACTTC | CASSLAIGGQYEQYF
- | TRBJ1-5 | - | TRBV5-6 | TGTGCCAGCAGCTTTGCCGGACAGCTCGTGCATTTT | CASSFAGQLVHF
- | TRBJ2-7 | once | TRBV27 | TGTGCCAGCAGTTTGATGGGTGCCCGTTACGAGCAGTACTTC | CASSLMGARYEQYF
- | TRBJ1-1 | - | TRBV2 | TGTGCCAGTACAGGTAACATGAACACTGAAGCTTTCTTT | CASTGNMNTEAFF
TRBD1 | TRBJ2-5 | - | TRBV18 | TGTGCCAGCTCACCGACAGGGGCGGGGGAGACCCAGTACTTC | CASSPTGAGETQYF
TRBD1 | TRBJ1-1 | - | TRBV6-1 | TGTGCCAGCAGTGAAGTGGGACAGATGAACACTGAAGCTTTCTTT | CASSEVGQMNTEAFF
TRBD1 | TRBJ1-4 | once | TRBV7-9 | TGTGCCAGCAGCACGGGACAGATCTCAACTAATGAAAAACTGTTTTTT | CASSTGQISTNEKLFF
- | TRBJ2-5 | - | TRBV10-3 | TGTGCCATCAGTGCGAGGGCGCCCGGTGAGGAGACCCAGTACTTC | CAISARAPGEETQYF